This T cell receptor (beta chain) was recorded in a study of post-analysis software for immune sequencing data. Findings and caveats of the study: Significantly lower normalized Chao1 diversity was seen in multiple sclerosis patients than in controls. F measure showed strong co-clustering of same-batch samples. Elevated frequency relative to controls characterized several TRBV segments in patients, TRBV5-6, TRBV5-1 and TRBV20-1 among them.

The TCR beta cDNA libraries contained unique molecular identifiers. TCRdb used MiXCR to reprocess the PCR reads, holding one entry per CDR3 protein. The sample lists about 820,000 distinct CDR3 sequences, about 50% occurring once. This clonotype has a handful of counts. The antigen remains undetermined. The CDR3 totals 14 residues. Per germline, CDR1 SEHNR and CDR2 FQNEAQ (reference sequence). This receptor was obtained from a girl aged 10 to 17 with multiple sclerosis. The J gene is TRBJ2-4, the V gene TRBV7-9; perhaps TRBD2 as D (5 bases). Near its end, the DNA agrees better with TRBJ2-7, so the J call may be wrong. The specimen was blood. Written as DNA, the CDR3 is TGTGCCAGCAGCCTCGGGATAAGAGGCTACGAGCAGTACTTC. The encoded protein is CASSLGIRGYEQYF.